This passage covers 8 T cell receptor beta chains from one sample sequenced in a study of T cells after yellow fever vaccination. TCRdb re-called the 5' RACE reads through MiXCR, storing one row per CDR3 protein. The data contain 250,000 to 400,000 distinct CDR3 sequences, roughly 4.3% of them singletons. The source was PBMCs, collected 15 days after the yellow fever booster vaccination. Receptors were obtained from a man aged 18-30 years who received the YFV17D yellow fever vaccine.

This clonotype has just a few counts. The genes are TRBV10-3 and TRBJ2-1; 9 positions agree with TRBD2. Germline loops: CDR1 ENHRY, CDR2 SYGVKD. V gave up 5 bases and J gave up 1 base; unmatched junction bases: 6. The CDR3 contains 16 residues. DNA for the CDR3: TGTGCCATCAGTACCTCGGCGGGGGGGTCCTACAATGAGCAGTTCTTC. Translation: CAISTSAGGSYNEQFF.

This chain connects TRBV7-9 to TRBJ1-3; D remains ambiguous. V was pared by 6 bases and J by 4 bases, with 13 bases between. This CDR3 is built from 14 residues. Looked up from germline, CDR1 is SEHNR and CDR2 is FQNEAQ (reference sequence). CDR3 in amino acids: CASSSGSSGNTIYF. DNA of the CDR3: TGTGCCAGCAGTTCCGGGTCCTCCGGAAACACCATATATTTT. Combining the CDR3 with reference TRBV7-9 and TRBJ1-3 gives the whole variable domain DTGVSQNPRHKITKRGQNVTFRCDPISEHNRLYWYRQTLGQGPEFLTYFQNEAQLEKSRLLSDRFSAERPKGSFSTLEIQRTEQGDSAMYLCASSSGSSGNTIYFGEGSWLTVV.

In its sample, this clonotype was seen a few times. DNA of the CDR3: TGTGCCACCAGCAGAGGCTCCTGGCAGGGCGGTGAAAAACTGTTTTTT. Translated: CATSRGSWQGGEKLFF. This rearrangement joins TRBV15 to TRBJ1-4, with D perhaps matching TRBD1 (5 bases). V shed 1 base and J shed 7 bases, with 16 bases lying between them. Germline-derived CDR1 and CDR2 are LNHNV and YYDKDF (reference sequence). The CDR3 runs to 16 residues.

This clonotype has ten or more counts. The CDR3 bases are TGTGCCAGCAGCTTAGTGGTAGGGGATTCACCCCTCCACTTT. This translates into CASSLVVGDSPLHF. The rearrangement links TRBV7-2 to TRBJ1-6; D possibly corresponds to TRBD1 (5 bases). Germline V gene sequence: CDR1 SGHTA, CDR2 FQGNSA. V was pared by 1 base and J by 8 bases, with 9 bases between. This CDR3 region has 14 residues.

The gene calls are TRBV5-1 and TRBJ1-4, with TRBD1 matching 8 bases. In germline, CDR1 is SGHRS, CDR2 YFSETQ. The CDR3 sequence is 15 residues long. Trimming removed 4 bases from V and 1 base from J; junction bases left unmatched: 3. CDR3 loop: CASSLGQGTNEKLFF. Here the CDR3 DNA reads TGCGCCAGCAGCCTAGGACAGGGAACTAATGAAAAACTGTTTTTT. The full variable domain, completed using reference TRBV5-1 and TRBJ1-4, is KAGVTQTPRYLIKTRGQQVTLSCSPISGHRSVSWYQQTPGQGLQFLFEYFSETQRNKGNFPGRFSGRQFSNSRSEMNVSTLELGDSALYLCASSLGQGTNEKLFFGSGTQLSVL.

This clonotype was recorded many times. The rearrangement links TRBV15 to TRBJ2-5; 9 bases are shared with TRBD2. V shed 2 bases and J 5 bases; nucleotides not matched to a gene: 12. Germline CDR1 reads LNHNV; CDR2 reads YYDKDF (reference sequence). The CDR3 runs to 17 residues. Written as DNA, the CDR3 is TGTGCCACCAGCAGACAGCGTTCGAGCGGGGGGTGGGAGACCCAGTACTTC. As protein: CATSRQRSSGGWETQYF.

This clonotype was counted only a few times. The chain employs TRBV5-1 and TRBJ1-1; 8 positions agree with TRBD1. Germline V lookup: CDR1 SGHRS, CDR2 YFSETQ. Trimming took 0 bases from V and 2 from J; bases not matched to a gene: 15. The CDR3 loop spans 19 amino acids. The CDR3 spells CASSLGPTRGRIGNTEAFF. CDR3 coding DNA: TGCGCCAGCAGCTTGGGGCCGACCAGGGGGCGAATTGGTAACACTGAAGCTTTCTTT. The variable domain in full, completed from reference TRBV5-1 and TRBJ1-1, reads KAGVTQTPRYLIKTRGQQVTLSCSPISGHRSVSWYQQTPGQGLQFLFEYFSETQRNKGNFPGRFSGRQFSNSRSEMNVSTLELGDSALYLCASSLGPTRGRIGNTEAFFGQGTRLTVV.

Only a few counts were recorded for this clonotype. The V call is TRBV4-1, the J call TRBJ2-1, with 8 bases fitting TRBD1. The CDR3 covers 15 residues. Germline loops: CDR1 MGHRA, CDR2 YSYEKL. V was pared by 1 base and J by 7 bases, with 6 bases of the junction left unmatched. CDR3: CASSQGVGQGNEQFF. Written as DNA, the CDR3 is TGCGCCAGCAGCCAAGGGGTTGGACAGGGAAATGAGCAGTTCTTC.